This T cell receptor beta chain is drawn from a study of a mutant IDH1 vaccine in newly diagnosed glioma. Study context: Patients got their first vaccination 4-6 weeks after radiotherapy alone, or with temozolomide cycles. Patients arrived already treated with radiotherapy, temozolomide, or both, most having had both. General study findings and limits: Pseudoprogression appeared unlinked to shifts in leading peripheral T cell clonotypes. Vaccine-induced responses were seen in approximately 93% of patients, spanning several MHC alleles.

Time point indicated: week 47, end of study. Each dose delivered 300 ug of mutant IDH1 20-mer peptide subcutaneously with imiquimod. As concerns this clone: The antigen is not known.

With V trimmed by 10 bases and J by 0 bases, 10 bases remained unmatched. The germline V gene encodes CDR1 LNHDA and CDR2 SQIVND (reference sequence). CDR3 length: 16 amino acids. The repertoire was sequenced with immunoSEQ multiplex PCR; TCRdb's copy has only in-frame clones and lacks some. The repertoire holds 30,000 to 35,000 clones, with approximately 90% as singletons. The gene calls are TRBV19 and TRBJ2-2; 8 nucleotides align to TRBD2. Sequences were derived from PBMCs, sampled from a glioma patient whose treatment included an IDH1 peptide vaccine. This clonotype originated in a man in his forties with glioma. CDR3 bases: TGTGCCACATCCCCACCAGCGGGGGCGAACACCGGGGAGCTGTTTTTT. Its protein product is CATSPPAGANTGELFF.